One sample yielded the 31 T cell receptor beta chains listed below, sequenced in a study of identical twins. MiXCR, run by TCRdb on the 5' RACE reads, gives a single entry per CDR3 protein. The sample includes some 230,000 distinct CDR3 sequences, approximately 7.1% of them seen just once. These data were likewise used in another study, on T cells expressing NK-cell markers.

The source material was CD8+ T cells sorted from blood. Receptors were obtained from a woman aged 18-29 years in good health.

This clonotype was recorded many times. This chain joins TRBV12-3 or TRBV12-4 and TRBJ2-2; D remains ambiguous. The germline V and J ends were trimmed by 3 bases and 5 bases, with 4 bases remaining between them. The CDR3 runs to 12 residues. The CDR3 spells CASSFTTGELFF. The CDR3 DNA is TGTGCCAGCAGTTTCACAACCGGGGAGCTGTTTTTT.

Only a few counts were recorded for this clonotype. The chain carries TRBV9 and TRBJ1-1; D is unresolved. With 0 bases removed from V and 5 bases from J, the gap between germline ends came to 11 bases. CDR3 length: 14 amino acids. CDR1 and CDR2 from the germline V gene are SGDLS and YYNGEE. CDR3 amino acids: CASSVGRVGTEAFF. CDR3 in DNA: TGTGCCAGCAGCGTAGGAAGGGTGGGGACTGAAGCTTTCTTT.

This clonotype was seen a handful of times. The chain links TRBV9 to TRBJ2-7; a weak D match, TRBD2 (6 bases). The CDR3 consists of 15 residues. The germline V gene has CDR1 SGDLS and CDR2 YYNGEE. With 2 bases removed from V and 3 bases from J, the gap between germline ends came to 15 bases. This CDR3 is CASSVRDSTIYEQYF. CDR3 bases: TGTGCCAGCAGCGTTCGGGACTCCACGATCTACGAGCAGTACTTC. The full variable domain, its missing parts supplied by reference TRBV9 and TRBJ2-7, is DSGVTQTPKHLITATGQRVTLRCSPRSGDLSVYWYQQSLDQGLQFLIQYYNGEERAKGNILERFSAQQFPDLHSELNLSSLELGDSALYFCASSVRDSTIYEQYFGPGTRLTVT.

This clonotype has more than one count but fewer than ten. The CDR3 sequence is CASSPGQGLHTEAFF. The DNA for the CDR3 is TGTGCCAGCAGTCCGGGACAGGGGCTTCACACTGAAGCTTTCTTT. The chain couples TRBV12-3 or TRBV12-4 to TRBJ1-1; 10 bases fit TRBD1. CDR3 length: 15 residues. Trimming cost V 5 bases and J 3 bases; bases outside gene matches: 6.

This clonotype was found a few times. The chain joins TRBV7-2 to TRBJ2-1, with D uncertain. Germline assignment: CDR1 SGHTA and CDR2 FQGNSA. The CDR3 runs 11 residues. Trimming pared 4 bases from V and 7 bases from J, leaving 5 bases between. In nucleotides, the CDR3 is TGTGCCAGCAGCTACACAAATGAGCAGTTCTTC. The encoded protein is CASSYTNEQFF.

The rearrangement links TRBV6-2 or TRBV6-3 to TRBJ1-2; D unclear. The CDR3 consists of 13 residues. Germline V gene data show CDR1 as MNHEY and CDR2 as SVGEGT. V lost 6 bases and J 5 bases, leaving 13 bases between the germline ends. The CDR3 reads CASRRTPAYGYTF. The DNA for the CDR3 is TGTGCCAGCAGACGGACTCCTGCTTATGGCTACACCTTC.

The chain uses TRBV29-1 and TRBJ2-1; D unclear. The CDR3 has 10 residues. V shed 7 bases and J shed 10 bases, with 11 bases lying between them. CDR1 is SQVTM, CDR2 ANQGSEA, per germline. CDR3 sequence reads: CSARPPEQFF. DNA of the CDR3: TGCAGCGCTAGACCCCCCGAGCAGTTCTTC.

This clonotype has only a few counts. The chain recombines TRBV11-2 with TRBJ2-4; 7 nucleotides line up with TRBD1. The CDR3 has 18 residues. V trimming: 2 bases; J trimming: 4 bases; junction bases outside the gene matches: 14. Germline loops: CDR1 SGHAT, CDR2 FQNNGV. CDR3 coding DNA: TGTGCCAGCAGCTTAAGTGCCACGGGTGTACAGGGGAAAAACATTCAGTACTTC. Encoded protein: CASSLSATGVQGKNIQYF. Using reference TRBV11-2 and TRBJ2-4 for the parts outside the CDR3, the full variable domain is EAGVAQSPRYKIIEKRQSVAFWCNPISGHATLYWYQQILGQGPKLLIQFQNNGVVDDSQLPKDRFSAERLKGVDSTLKIQPAKLEDSAVYLCASSLSATGVQGKNIQYFGAGTRLSVL.

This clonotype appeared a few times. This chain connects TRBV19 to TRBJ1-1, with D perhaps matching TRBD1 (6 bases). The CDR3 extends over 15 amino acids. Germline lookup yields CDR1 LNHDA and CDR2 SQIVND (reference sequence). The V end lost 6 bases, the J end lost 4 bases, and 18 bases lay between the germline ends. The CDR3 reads CASSGTDSQITEAFF. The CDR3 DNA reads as TGTGCCAGTAGCGGGACGGACAGCCAAATCACTGAAGCTTTCTTT.

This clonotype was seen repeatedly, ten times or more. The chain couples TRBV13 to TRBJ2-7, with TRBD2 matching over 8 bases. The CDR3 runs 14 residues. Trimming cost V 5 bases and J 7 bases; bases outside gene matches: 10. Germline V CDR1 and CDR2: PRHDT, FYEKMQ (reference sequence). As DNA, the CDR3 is TGTGCCAGCAGCCACAAGCGGGAGACGGGTGAGCAGTACTTC. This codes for CASSHKRETGEQYF.

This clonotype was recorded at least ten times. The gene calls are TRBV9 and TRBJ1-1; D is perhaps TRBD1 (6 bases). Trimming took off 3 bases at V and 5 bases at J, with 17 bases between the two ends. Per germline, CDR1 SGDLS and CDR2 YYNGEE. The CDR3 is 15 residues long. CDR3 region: CASSGTTGIGTEAFF. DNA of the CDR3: TGTGCCAGCAGCGGGACCACAGGGATTGGTACTGAAGCTTTCTTT.

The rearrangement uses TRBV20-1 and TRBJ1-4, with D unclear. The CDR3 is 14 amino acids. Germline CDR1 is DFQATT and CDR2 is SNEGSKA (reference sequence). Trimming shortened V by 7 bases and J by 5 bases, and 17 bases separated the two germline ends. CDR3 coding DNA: TGCAGTGTCAACTTACAGCCTTCAAATGAAAAACTGTTTTTT. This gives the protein CSVNLQPSNEKLFF.

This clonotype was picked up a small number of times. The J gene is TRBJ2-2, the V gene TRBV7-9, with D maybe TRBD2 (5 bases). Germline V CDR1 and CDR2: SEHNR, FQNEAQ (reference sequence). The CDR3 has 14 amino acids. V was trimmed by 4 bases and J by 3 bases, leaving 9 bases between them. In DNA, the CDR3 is TGTGCCAGCAGCTCGGGGATCCACACCGGGGAGCTGTTTTTT. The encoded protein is CASSSGIHTGELFF.

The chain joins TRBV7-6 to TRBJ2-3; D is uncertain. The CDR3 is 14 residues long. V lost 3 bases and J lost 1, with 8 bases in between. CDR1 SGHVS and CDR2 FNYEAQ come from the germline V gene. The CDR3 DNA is TGTGCCAGCAGCTTGGCCGGACGCACAGATACGCAGTATTTT. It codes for CASSLAGRTDTQYF.

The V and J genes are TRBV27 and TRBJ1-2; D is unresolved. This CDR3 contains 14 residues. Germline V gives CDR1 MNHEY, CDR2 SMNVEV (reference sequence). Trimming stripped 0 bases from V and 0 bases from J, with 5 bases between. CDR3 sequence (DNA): TGTGCCAGCAGTTTATCGGGGACTAACTATGGCTACACCTTC. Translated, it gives CASSLSGTNYGYTF.

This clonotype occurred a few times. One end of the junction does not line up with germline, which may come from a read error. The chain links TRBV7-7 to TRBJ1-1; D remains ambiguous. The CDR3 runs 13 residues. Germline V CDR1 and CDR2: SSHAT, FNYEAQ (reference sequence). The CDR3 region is CASSLELHTEAFF. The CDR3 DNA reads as TGTGCTAGCAGCTTAGAGCTGCACACTGAAGCTTTCTTT.

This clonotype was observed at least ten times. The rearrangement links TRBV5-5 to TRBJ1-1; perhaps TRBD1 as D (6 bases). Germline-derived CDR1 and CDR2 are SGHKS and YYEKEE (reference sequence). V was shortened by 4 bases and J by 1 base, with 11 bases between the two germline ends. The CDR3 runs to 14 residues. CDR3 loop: CASSPGGANTEAFF. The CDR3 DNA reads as TGTGCCAGCAGCCCGGGGGGGGCGAACACTGAAGCTTTCTTT.

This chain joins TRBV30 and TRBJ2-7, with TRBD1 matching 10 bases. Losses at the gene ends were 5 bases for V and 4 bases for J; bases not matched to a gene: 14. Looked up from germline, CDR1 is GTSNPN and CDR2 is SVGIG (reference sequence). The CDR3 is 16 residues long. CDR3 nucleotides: TGTGCCTGGTCTAATGGCTTACCGGGACAGGGGTACGAGCAGTACTTC. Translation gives CAWSNGLPGQGYEQYF.

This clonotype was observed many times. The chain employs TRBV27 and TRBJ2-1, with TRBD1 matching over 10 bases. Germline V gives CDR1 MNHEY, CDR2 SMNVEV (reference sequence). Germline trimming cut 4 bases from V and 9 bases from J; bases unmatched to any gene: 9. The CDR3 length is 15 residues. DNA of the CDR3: TGTGCCAGCAGTTCCCGGGACAGGGGATCGCTTGAGCAGTTCTTC. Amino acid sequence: CASSSRDRGSLEQFF.

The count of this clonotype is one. The CDR3 DNA reads as TGTGCCAGCAGCTCCCGGGGGATTTCGAAGCAGTTCTTC. It translates to CASSSRGISKQFF. This chain joins TRBV13 and TRBJ2-1; maybe TRBD2 (6 bases). The CDR3 totals 13 residues. Per the germline V gene, CDR1 is PRHDT and CDR2 is FYEKMQ (reference sequence). Trimming cost V 4 bases and J 11 bases, with 15 bases left between them. Based on the CDR3 plus reference TRBV13 and TRBJ2-1, the full variable domain is AAGVIQSPRHLIKEKRETATLKCYPIPRHDTVYWYQQGPGQDPQFLISFYEKMQSDKGSIPDRFSAQQFSDYHSELNMSSLELGDSALYFCASSSRGISKQFFGPGTRLTVL.

CDR3 protein: CASSDIASATNEQFF. Here the CDR3 DNA reads TGTGCCAGCAGTGATATCGCTAGCGCAACAAATGAGCAGTTCTTC. The V and J genes are TRBV2 and TRBJ2-1; the D gene is possibly TRBD2 (6 bases). Per germline, CDR1 SNHLY and CDR2 FYNNEI. The length of the CDR3 is 15 residues. V was cut by 3 bases and J by 7 bases, with 16 bases left in between.

The CDR3 bases are TGTGCCAGCAGCGTAGCAGGGGCGACCGTTGTGGAGCAGTACTTC. It encodes CASSVAGATVVEQYF. The rearrangement uses TRBV9 and TRBJ2-7; D may be TRBD1 (6 bases). Germline CDR1 and CDR2: SGDLS and YYNGEE. The CDR3 contains 15 residues. The V end was cut by 0 bases, the J end by 7 bases, with 17 bases between.

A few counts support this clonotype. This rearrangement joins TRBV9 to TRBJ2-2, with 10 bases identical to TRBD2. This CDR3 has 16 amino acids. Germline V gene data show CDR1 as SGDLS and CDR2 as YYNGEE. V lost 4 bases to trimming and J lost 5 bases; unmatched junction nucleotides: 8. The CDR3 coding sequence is TGTGCCAGCAGCCAAAGCGCTAGCGGGGGTACCGGGGAGCTGTTTTTT. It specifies CASSQSASGGTGELFF.

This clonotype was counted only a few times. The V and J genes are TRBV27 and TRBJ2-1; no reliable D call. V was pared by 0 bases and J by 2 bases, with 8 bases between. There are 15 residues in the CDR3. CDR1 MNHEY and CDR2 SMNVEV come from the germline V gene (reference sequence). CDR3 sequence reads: CASSLSAAPYNEQFF. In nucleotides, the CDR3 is TGTGCCAGCAGTTTATCTGCAGCGCCCTACAATGAGCAGTTCTTC.

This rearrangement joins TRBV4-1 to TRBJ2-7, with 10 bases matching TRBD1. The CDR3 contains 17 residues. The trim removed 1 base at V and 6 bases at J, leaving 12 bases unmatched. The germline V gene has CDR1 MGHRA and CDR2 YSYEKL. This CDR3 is CASSQGEFLGQGFEQYF. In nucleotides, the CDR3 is TGCGCCAGCAGCCAAGGGGAGTTTTTGGGACAGGGGTTCGAGCAGTACTTC.

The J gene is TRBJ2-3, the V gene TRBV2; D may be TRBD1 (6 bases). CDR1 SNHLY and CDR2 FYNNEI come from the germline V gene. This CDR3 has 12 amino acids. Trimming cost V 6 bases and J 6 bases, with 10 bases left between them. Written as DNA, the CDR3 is TGTGCCAGCAGACAGGGTTATGATACGCAGTATTTT. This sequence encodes CASRQGYDTQYF.

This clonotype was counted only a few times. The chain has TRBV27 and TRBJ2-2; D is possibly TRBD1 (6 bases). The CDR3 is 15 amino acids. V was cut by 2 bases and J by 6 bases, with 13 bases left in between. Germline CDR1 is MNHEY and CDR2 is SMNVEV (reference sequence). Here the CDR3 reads CASSLAGTTPGELFF. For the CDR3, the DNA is TGTGCCAGCAGTTTAGCCGGGACAACCCCCGGGGAGCTGTTTTTT.

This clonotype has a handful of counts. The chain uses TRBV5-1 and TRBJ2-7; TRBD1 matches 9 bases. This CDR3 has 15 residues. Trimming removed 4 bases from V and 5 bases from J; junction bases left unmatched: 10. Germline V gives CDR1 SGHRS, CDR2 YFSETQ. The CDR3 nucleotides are TGCGCCAGCAGCACCTGGGACAGGGAAGGGGACGAGCAGTACTTC. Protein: CASSTWDREGDEQYF.

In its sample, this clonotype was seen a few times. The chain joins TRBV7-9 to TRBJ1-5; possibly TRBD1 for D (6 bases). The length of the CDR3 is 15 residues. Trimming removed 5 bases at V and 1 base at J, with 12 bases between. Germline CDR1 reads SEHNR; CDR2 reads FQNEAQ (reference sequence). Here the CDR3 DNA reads TGTGCCAGCAGCCGGGACGGGGGCAGCAATCAGCCCCAGCATTTT. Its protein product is CASSRDGGSNQPQHF.

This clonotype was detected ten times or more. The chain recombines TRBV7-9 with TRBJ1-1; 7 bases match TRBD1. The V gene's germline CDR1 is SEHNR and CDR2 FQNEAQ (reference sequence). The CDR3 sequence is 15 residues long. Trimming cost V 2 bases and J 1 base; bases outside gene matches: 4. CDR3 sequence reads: CASSLYGQENTEAFF. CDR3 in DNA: TGTGCCAGCAGCTTATATGGACAGGAGAACACTGAAGCTTTCTTT.

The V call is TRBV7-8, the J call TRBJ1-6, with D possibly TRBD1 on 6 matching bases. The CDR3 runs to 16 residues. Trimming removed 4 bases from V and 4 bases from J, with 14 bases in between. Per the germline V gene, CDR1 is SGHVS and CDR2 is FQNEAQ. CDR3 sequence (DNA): TGTGCCAGCAGCTCATCCGGGACACATTATAATTCACCCCTCCACTTT. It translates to CASSSSGTHYNSPLHF.